This T cell receptor beta chain was profiled in a study of cytomegalovirus exposure and HLA in healthy donors. Overall study: From donors who were HLA-typed, an early data release held around 85 million unique TCRs.

Trimming stripped 2 bases from V and 0 bases from J, with 8 bases between. This CDR3 is 14 amino acids long. The germline V gene has CDR1 SGHDT and CDR2 YYEEEE. This clone showed up just once. The primer mix had 60 Vbeta and 13 Jbeta primers. TCRdb's copy holds only in-frame clones and misses some; the assay was immunoSEQ multiplex PCR. The sample holds about 170,000 clones, just over 75% seen once. The genes are TRBV5-6 and TRBJ1-2; tentatively, D is TRBD1 (5 bases). This sequence originates from a woman younger than 45 in good health and CMV-seropositive. The sample taken for sequencing was PBMCs. The CDR3 DNA reads TGTGCCAGCAGCTTTTCGACAGCTAACTATGGCTACACCTTC. Protein: CASSFSTANYGYTF.